This T cell receptor beta chain was found in a study of cytomegalovirus exposure and HLA in healthy donors. With respect to this clone: Antigen specificity is unknown.

The PCR made use of 60 Vbeta and 13 Jbeta primers. Study processing details: Later work found 65 million to 90 million unique TCR beta chains, with around 10 million shared. Measured with immunoSEQ multiplex PCR; TCRdb has only the in-frame clones, and not every one. That table is the source of V, J and clone size, and D and trimming were worked out from the DNA. This table holds under 130,000 clones, about 59% found once. Study results and limitations: Sequencing depth roughly uniform across donors was assumed in presence/absence analyses. Per published reports, the classifier diagnosed cytomegalovirus status with high specificity and sensitivity. Previously analyzed data showed that most TCR beta V segments were productive at a frequency of about 90% or about 30%.

This TCR came from a man aged 30-40 years in good health and CMV-seropositive. Material for sequencing was PBMCs.

CDR3 sequence (DNA): TGTGCCAGCAGCTTAGGGTCAGGGGGGACGGGAGAGACCCAGTACTTC. It specifies CASSLGSGGTGETQYF. The chain employs TRBV7-8 and TRBJ2-5; perhaps TRBD1 as D (7 bases). The CDR3 covers 16 residues. The V end was cut by 1 base, the J end by 4 bases, with 16 bases between. CDR1 SGHVS and CDR2 FQNEAQ come from the germline V gene.